These 15 T cell receptor beta chains were sequenced from one sample in a study of OX40 agonist ivuxolimab in advanced cancers. Assay used: immunoSEQ multiplex PCR; TCRdb lists only in-frame clones, some missing. The profile shows around 33,000 clones, approximately 82% of them singletons. This specimen was CD4+ or CD8+ T cells sorted from blood, taken in a trial of the OX40 agonist ivuxolimab. The receptors stem from an adult with an advanced solid tumor such as melanoma, head and neck, liver or kidney cancer.

The rearrangement links TRBV18 to TRBJ1-2, with a weak D call TRBD1 (6 bases). The CDR3 runs to 16 residues. CDR1 and CDR2 (germline): KGHSH, LQKENI. V lost 4 bases, J lost 5 bases, and 20 bases lay in between. CDR3 nucleotide sequence: TGTGCCAGCTCACAAACGGACAGACGACCCGTTTATGGCTACACCTTC. Translated, it gives CASSQTDRRPVYGYTF. Full variable domain (outside the CDR3, taken from reference TRBV18 and TRBJ1-2): NAGVMQNPRHLVRRRGQEARLRCSPMKGHSHVYWYRQLPEEGLKFMVYLQKENIIDESGMPKERFSAEFPKEGPSILRIQQVVRGDSAAYFCASSQTDRRPVYGYTFGSGTRLTVV.

The rearrangement uses TRBV6-1 and TRBJ2-6; no definite D call. Trimming removed 5 bases from V and 1 base from J, with 9 bases in between. The germline gives CDR1 MNHNS, CDR2 SASEGT. The CDR3 loop spans 15 amino acids. The CDR3 loop reads CASSPGTSGANVLTF. CDR3 nucleotides: TGTGCCAGCAGTCCAGGTACTTCTGGGGCCAACGTCCTGACTTTC.

This clone came up a few times. Other DNA sequences in this sample translate to the same CDR3. CDR3 amino acids: CASSPDGFYGYTF. In DNA, the CDR3 is TGTGCCAGCTCACCAGACGGCTTCTATGGCTACACCTTC. The rearrangement links TRBV18 to TRBJ1-2; D is undetermined. This CDR3 has 13 residues. CDR1 is KGHSH, CDR2 LQKENI, per germline. V gave up 2 bases and J gave up 4 bases, with 8 bases separating them.

J is TRBJ1-5 and V is TRBV30; D call uncertain. The V gene lost 2 bases and the J gene lost 0 bases, with 5 bases spanning the gap. This CDR3 region has 13 residues. The germline V gene encodes CDR1 GTSNPN and CDR2 SVGIG (reference sequence). The CDR3 bases are TGTGCCTGGAGTCTTAGTAGCAATCAGCCCCAGCATTTT. Translating gives CAWSLSSNQPQHF. Complete variable domain (other parts from reference TRBV30 and TRBJ1-5): SQTIHQWPATLVQPVGSPLSLECTVEGTSNPNLYWYRQAAGRGLQLLFYSVGIGQISSEVPQNLSASRPQDRQFILSSKKLLLSDSGFYLCAWSLSSNQPQHFGDGTRLSIL.

The chain couples TRBV11-2 to TRBJ2-6; D may be TRBD1 (5 bases). The V gene's germline CDR1 is SGHAT and CDR2 FQNNGV. Trimming pared 7 bases from V and 0 bases from J, leaving 13 bases between. CDR3 length equals 16 residues. The CDR3 nucleotides read TGTGCCAGCACCCTGGGGCGTATCTCTGGGGCCAACGTCCTGACTTTC. Its translation: CASTLGRISGANVLTF.

The chain employs TRBV11-2 and TRBJ2-5; 14 nucleotides match TRBD2. V shed 1 base, J shed 4 bases, and the junction held 8 bases outside the gene matches. CDR3 length: 18 residues. Germline V CDR1 and CDR2: SGHAT, FQNNGV. The DNA of the CDR3 is TGTGCCAGCAGCTTAGTAGCCCTCGGGACTAGCGGGAGAGAGACCCAGTACTTC. Amino acid sequence: CASSLVALGTSGRETQYF.

This sequence joins TRBV19 and TRBJ2-3, with D unresolved. The V end lost 1 base, the J end lost 0 bases, and 5 bases lay between the germline ends. CDR1 is LNHDA and CDR2 is SQIVND in the germline V gene (reference sequence). The CDR3 is 14 amino acids. In DNA, the CDR3 is TGTGCCAGTAGTATAGGCAGAAGCACAGATACGCAGTATTTT. It translates to CASSIGRSTDTQYF.

The V and J genes are TRBV12-5 and TRBJ2-2; unclear D gene. This CDR3 is 13 amino acids long. The V end was cut by 6 bases, the J end by 7 bases, with 12 bases between. Germline loops: CDR1 LGHNT, CDR2 FRNRAP. The CDR3 sequence is CASGQDAYGELFF. As DNA, the CDR3 is TGTGCTAGTGGCCAGGATGCCTACGGGGAGCTGTTTTTT.

The chain combines TRBV7-2 with TRBJ2-5; TRBD2 matches at 8 bases. Unmatched junction bases numbered 5, after V lost 0 bases and J lost 5 bases. The CDR3 is 15 amino acids. CDR1 SGHTA and CDR2 FQGNSA come from the germline V gene. The CDR3 sequence is CASSLAGLAAETQYF. The CDR3 DNA is TGTGCCAGCAGCTTAGCCGGACTAGCCGCGGAGACCCAGTACTTC.

The rearrangement links TRBV30 to TRBJ1-4; D may be TRBD1 (5 bases). Germline V gene data show CDR1 as GTSNPN and CDR2 as SVGIG (reference sequence). The CDR3 runs 14 residues. V lost 5 bases, J lost 3 bases, and 13 bases lay in between. The CDR3 reads CAWGAQGANEKLFF. The CDR3, as DNA: TGTGCCTGGGGAGCCCAGGGAGCTAATGAAAAACTGTTTTTT.

This rearrangement joins TRBV7-2 to TRBJ2-7; TRBD1 aligns across 8 bases. The CDR3 runs 15 residues. CDR1 is SGHTA and CDR2 is FQGNSA in the germline V gene. The V segment lost 5 bases and the J segment 10 bases; nucleotides outside the gene matches: 16. The CDR3 reads CASSIDRGRGRVQYF. The CDR3 DNA follows: TGTGCCAGCAGCATCGACAGGGGACGGGGCCGGGTTCAGTACTTC.

V and J are TRBV25-1 and TRBJ1-2; D gene ambiguous. There are 12 residues in the CDR3. Trimming took off 6 bases at V and 0 bases at J, with 5 bases between the two ends. Germline V gene lookup returns CDR1 MGHDK and CDR2 SYGVNS. The DNA of the CDR3 is TGTGCCAGCAGAGCACCTAACTATGGCTACACCTTC. Translation gives CASRAPNYGYTF.

The chain links TRBV27 to TRBJ2-1; 9 bases map to TRBD2. Trimming removed 2 bases from V and 6 bases from J; junction bases left unmatched: 2. Germline V lookup: CDR1 MNHEY, CDR2 SMNVEV (reference sequence). This CDR3 is built from 14 residues. The CDR3 here is CASSLLAGFNEQFF. In DNA form, the CDR3 reads TGTGCCAGCAGTTTACTAGCGGGATTCAATGAGCAGTTCTTC.

The count of this clone is one. CDR3 nucleotides: TGTGCCACCAGCAGAGACCCGGGACACAACTATGGCTACACCTTC. This sequence encodes CATSRDPGHNYGYTF. V usage is TRBV15 and J usage is TRBJ1-2; perhaps TRBD1 as D (6 bases). CDR1 and CDR2 (germline): LNHNV, YYDKDF (reference sequence). The CDR3 runs 15 residues. Trimming stripped 0 bases from V and 2 bases from J, with 10 bases between.

This chain links TRBV14 with TRBJ1-2, with no clear D. Per germline, CDR1 SGHDN and CDR2 FVKESK. Trimming removed 0 bases from V and 4 bases from J, with 15 bases in between. CDR3 size: 16 residues. The CDR3 reads CASSQDSGDYLYGYTF. The CDR3 DNA is TGTGCCAGCAGCCAAGATTCTGGCGACTACCTCTATGGCTACACCTTC.